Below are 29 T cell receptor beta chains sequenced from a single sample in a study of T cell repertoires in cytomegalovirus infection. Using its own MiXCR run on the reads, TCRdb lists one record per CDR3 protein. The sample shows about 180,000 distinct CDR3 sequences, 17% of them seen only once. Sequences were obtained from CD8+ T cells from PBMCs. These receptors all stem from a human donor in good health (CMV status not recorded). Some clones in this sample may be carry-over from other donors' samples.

CDR3 nucleotide sequence: TGTGCCAGCAGTTACTCAGCGGGGGGGCAGTTCTTC. Protein: CASSYSAGGQFF. The chain combines TRBV6-2 or TRBV6-3 with TRBJ2-1, with 9 bases that match TRBD2. V lost 0 bases to trimming and J lost 12 bases; unmatched junction nucleotides: 0. Germline CDR1 MNHEY, CDR2 SVGEGT. CDR3 length equals 12 residues.

The CDR3 bases are TGCAGCGTCCCTGTCCTGCGGGCTAGCACTGAAGCTTTCTTT. It yields the protein CSVPVLRASTEAFF. This chain links TRBV29-1 with TRBJ1-1; no definite D call. V was cut by 6 bases and J by 4 bases, with 18 bases left in between. Per germline, CDR1 SQVTM and CDR2 ANQGSEA. The CDR3 is made up of 14 amino acids.

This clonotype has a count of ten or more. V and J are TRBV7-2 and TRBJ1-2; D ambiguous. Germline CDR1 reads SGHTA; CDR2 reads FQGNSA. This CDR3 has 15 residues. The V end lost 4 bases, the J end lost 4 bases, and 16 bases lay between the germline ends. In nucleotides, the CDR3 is TGTGCCAGCAGCTACCACAGTGACCCCCTCTATGGCTACACCTTC. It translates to CASSYHSDPLYGYTF.

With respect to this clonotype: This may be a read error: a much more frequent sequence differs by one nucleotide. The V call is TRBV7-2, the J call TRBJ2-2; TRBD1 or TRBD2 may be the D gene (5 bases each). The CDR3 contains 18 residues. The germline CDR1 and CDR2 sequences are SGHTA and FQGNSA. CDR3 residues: CAISLKGWGTPNTGELFF. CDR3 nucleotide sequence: TGTGCCATCAGCTTAAAGGGGTGGGGGACCCCGAACACCGGGGAGCTGTTTTTT.

As DNA, the CDR3 is TGCAGTGCTAGAGACCCTAACCGGCGGGAGCTGTTTTTT. Residues: CSARDPNRRELFF. The rearrangement links TRBV20-1 to TRBJ2-2; unclear D gene. The CDR3 is made up of 13 amino acids. Trimming took off 0 bases at V and 9 bases at J, with 11 bases between the two ends. Germline V gene sequence: CDR1 DFQATT, CDR2 SNEGSKA (reference sequence).

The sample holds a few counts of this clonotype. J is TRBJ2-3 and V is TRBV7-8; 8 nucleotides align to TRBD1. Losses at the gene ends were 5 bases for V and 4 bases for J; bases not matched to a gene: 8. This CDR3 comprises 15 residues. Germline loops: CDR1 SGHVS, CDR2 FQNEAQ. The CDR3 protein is CASSRDRGEADTQYF. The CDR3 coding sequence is TGTGCCAGCAGCCGAGACAGGGGCGAAGCAGATACGCAGTATTTT. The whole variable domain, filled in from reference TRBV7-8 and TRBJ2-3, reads GAGVSQSPRYKVAKRGQDVALRCDPISGHVSLFWYQQALGQGPEFLTYFQNEAQLDKSGLPSDRFFAERPEGSVSTLKIQRTQQEDSAVYLCASSRDRGEADTQYFGPGTRLTVL.

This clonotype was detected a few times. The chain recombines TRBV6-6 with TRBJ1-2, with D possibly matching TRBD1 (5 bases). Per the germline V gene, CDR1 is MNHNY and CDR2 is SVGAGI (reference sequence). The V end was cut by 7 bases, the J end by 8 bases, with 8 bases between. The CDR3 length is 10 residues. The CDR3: CASKGEGYTF. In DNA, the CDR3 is TGTGCCAGCAAAGGGGAGGGCTACACCTTC.

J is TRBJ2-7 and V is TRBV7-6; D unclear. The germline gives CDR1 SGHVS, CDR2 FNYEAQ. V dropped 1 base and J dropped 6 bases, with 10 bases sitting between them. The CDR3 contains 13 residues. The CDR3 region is CASSLVQAREQYF. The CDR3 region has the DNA TGTGCCAGCAGCTTAGTCCAGGCCCGCGAGCAGTACTTC.

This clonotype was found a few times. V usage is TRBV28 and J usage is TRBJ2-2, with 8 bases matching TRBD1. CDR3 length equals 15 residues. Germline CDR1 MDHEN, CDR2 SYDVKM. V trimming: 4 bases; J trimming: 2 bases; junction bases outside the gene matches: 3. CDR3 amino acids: CASSSGQGNTGELFF. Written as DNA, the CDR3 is TGTGCCAGCAGTTCTGGACAGGGCAACACCGGGGAGCTGTTTTTT.

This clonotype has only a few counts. The CDR3 DNA is TGTGCCAGCAGTTACTCGGCCCCCTCGGGCTACGAGCAGTACTTC. Its protein product is CASSYSAPSGYEQYF. This chain connects TRBV6-5 to TRBJ2-7; D call uncertain. The V end lost 0 bases, the J end lost 3 bases, and 12 bases lay between the germline ends. The CDR3 has 15 amino acids. From germline, CDR1 is MNHEY and CDR2 SVGAGI.

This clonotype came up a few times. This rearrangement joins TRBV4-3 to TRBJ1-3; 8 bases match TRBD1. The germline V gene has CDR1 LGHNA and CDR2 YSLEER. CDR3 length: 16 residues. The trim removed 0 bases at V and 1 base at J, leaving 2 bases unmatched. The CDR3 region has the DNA TGCGCCAGCAGCCAAGACACAGGGGGATCTGGAAACACCATATATTTT. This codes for CASSQDTGGSGNTIYF.

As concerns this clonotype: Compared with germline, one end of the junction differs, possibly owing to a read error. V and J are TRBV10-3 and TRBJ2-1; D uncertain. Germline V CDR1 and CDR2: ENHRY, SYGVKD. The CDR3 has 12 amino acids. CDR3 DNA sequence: TGTGCCATCTGTGAGTCGAGGAATGAGCAGTTCTTC. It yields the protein CAICESRNEQFF.

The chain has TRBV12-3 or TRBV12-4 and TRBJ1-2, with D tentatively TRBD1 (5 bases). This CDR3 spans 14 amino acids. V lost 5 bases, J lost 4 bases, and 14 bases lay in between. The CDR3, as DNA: TGTGCCAGCAGTCCCTCCGGGGGGGGCTATGGCTACACCTTC. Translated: CASSPSGGGYGYTF.

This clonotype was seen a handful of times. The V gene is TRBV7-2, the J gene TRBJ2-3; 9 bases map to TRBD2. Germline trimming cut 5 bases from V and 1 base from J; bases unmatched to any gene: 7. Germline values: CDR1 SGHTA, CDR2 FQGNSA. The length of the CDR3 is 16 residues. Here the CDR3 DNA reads TGTGCCAGCAGCCCGATAGCGGGAGTGGGCACAGATACGCAGTATTTT. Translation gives CASSPIAGVGTDTQYF.

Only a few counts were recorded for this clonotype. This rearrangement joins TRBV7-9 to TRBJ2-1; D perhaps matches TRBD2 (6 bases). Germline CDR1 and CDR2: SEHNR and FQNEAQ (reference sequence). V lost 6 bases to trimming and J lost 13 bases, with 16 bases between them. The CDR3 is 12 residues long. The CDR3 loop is CASSQGTPEQFF. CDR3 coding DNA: TGTGCCAGCAGTCAAGGGACTCCGGAACAGTTCTTC.

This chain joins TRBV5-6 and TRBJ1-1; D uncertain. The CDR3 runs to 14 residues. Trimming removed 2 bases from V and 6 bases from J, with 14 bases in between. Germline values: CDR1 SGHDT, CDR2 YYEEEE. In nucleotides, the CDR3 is TGTGCCAGCAGCTTCGGGTCAGCTCTGGCTGAAGCTTTCTTT. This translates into CASSFGSALAEAFF. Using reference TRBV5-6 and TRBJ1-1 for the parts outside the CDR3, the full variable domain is DAGVTQSPTHLIKTRGQQVTLRCSPKSGHDTVSWYQQALGQGPQFIFQYYEEEERQRGNFPDRFSGHQFPNYSSELNVNALLLGDSALYLCASSFGSALAEAFFGQGTRLTVV.

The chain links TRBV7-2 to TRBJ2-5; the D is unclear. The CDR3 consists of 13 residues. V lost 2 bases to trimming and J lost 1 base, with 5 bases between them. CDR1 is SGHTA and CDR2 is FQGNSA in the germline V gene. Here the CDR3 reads CASSLPTQETQYF. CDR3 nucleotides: TGTGCCAGCAGCTTACCCACCCAAGAGACCCAGTACTTC.

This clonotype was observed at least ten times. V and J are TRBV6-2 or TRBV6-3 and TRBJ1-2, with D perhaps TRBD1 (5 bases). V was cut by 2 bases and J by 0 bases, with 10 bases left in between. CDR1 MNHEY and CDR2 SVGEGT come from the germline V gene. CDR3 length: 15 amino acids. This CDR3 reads CASSYRGSTNYGYTF. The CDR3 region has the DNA TGTGCCAGCAGTTACAGGGGATCTACTAACTATGGCTACACCTTC.

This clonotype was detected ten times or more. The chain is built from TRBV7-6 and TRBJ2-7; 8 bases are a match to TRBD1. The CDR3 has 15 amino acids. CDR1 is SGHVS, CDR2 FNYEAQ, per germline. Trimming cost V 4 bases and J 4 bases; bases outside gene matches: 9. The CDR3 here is CASSSSDRESYEQYF. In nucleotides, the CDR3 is TGTGCCAGCAGCTCATCGGACAGGGAGAGTTACGAGCAGTACTTC.

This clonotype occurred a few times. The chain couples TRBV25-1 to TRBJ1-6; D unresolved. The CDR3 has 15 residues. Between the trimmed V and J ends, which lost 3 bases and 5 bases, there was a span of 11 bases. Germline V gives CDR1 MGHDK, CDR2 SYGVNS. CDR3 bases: TGTGCCAGCAGTGACCCCCAGCCCGATAATTCACCCCTCCACTTT. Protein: CASSDPQPDNSPLHF.

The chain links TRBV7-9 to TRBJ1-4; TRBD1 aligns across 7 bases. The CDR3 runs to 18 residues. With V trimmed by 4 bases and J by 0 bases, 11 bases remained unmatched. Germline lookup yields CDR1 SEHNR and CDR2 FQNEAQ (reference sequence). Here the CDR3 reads CASSYETGILSTNEKLFF. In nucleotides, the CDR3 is TGTGCCAGCAGCTATGAGACAGGGATACTTTCAACTAATGAAAAACTGTTTTTT.

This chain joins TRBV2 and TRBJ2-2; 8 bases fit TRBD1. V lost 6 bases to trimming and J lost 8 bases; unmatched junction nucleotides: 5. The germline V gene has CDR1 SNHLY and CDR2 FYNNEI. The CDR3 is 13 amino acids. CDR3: CASSSGGKGELFF. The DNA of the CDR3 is TGTGCCAGCAGCTCAGGGGGCAAAGGGGAGCTGTTTTTT.

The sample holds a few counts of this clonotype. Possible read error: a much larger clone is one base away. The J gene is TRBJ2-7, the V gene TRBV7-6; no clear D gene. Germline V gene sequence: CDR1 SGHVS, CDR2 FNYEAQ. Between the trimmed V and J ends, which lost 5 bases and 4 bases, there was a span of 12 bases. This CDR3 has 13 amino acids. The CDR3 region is CASSPWQSYEQYF. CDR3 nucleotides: TGTGCCAGCAGCCCGTGGCAATCTTACGAGCAGTACTTC.

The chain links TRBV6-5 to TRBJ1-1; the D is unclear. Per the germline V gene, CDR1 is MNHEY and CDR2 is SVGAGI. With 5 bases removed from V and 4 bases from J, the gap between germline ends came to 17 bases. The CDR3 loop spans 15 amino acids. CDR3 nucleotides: TGTGCCAGCAGTCCAGATACTTGGGCCGGCACTGAAGCTTTCTTT. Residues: CASSPDTWAGTEAFF.

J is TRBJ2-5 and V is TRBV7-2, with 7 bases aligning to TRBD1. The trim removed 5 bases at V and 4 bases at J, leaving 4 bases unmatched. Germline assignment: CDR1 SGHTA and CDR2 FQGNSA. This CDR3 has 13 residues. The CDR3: CASSLGTAETQYF. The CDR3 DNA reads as TGTGCCAGCAGCCTCGGGACAGCAGAGACCCAGTACTTC.

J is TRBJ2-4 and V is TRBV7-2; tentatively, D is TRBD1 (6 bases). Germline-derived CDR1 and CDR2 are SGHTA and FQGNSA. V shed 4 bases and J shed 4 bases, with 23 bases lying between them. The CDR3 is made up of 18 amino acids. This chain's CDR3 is CASSSDPLLDSLKNIQYF. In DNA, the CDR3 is TGTGCCAGCAGCTCCGACCCTCTTTTGGACAGTTTAAAAAACATTCAGTACTTC.

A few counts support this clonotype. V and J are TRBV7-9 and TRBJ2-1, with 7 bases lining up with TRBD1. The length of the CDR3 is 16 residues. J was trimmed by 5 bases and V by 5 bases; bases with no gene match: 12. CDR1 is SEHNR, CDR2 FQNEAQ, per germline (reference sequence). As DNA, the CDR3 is TGTGCCAGCAGCCACGGGACAGCGAAAATTAACAATGAGCAGTTCTTC. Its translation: CASSHGTAKINNEQFF.

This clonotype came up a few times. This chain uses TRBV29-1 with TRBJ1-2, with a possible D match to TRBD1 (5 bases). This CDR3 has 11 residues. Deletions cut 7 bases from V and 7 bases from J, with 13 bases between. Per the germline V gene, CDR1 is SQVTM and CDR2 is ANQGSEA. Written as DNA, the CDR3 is TGCAGCGGGACACTGGGCTTTGGCTACACCTTC. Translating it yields CSGTLGFGYTF.

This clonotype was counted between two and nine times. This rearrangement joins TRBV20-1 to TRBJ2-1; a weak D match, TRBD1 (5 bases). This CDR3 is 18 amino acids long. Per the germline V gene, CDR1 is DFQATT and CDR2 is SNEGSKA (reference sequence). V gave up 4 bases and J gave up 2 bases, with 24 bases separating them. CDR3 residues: CSATFKILTAIAYNEQFF. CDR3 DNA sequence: TGCAGTGCTACTTTCAAGATATTGACAGCGATTGCCTACAATGAGCAGTTCTTC.